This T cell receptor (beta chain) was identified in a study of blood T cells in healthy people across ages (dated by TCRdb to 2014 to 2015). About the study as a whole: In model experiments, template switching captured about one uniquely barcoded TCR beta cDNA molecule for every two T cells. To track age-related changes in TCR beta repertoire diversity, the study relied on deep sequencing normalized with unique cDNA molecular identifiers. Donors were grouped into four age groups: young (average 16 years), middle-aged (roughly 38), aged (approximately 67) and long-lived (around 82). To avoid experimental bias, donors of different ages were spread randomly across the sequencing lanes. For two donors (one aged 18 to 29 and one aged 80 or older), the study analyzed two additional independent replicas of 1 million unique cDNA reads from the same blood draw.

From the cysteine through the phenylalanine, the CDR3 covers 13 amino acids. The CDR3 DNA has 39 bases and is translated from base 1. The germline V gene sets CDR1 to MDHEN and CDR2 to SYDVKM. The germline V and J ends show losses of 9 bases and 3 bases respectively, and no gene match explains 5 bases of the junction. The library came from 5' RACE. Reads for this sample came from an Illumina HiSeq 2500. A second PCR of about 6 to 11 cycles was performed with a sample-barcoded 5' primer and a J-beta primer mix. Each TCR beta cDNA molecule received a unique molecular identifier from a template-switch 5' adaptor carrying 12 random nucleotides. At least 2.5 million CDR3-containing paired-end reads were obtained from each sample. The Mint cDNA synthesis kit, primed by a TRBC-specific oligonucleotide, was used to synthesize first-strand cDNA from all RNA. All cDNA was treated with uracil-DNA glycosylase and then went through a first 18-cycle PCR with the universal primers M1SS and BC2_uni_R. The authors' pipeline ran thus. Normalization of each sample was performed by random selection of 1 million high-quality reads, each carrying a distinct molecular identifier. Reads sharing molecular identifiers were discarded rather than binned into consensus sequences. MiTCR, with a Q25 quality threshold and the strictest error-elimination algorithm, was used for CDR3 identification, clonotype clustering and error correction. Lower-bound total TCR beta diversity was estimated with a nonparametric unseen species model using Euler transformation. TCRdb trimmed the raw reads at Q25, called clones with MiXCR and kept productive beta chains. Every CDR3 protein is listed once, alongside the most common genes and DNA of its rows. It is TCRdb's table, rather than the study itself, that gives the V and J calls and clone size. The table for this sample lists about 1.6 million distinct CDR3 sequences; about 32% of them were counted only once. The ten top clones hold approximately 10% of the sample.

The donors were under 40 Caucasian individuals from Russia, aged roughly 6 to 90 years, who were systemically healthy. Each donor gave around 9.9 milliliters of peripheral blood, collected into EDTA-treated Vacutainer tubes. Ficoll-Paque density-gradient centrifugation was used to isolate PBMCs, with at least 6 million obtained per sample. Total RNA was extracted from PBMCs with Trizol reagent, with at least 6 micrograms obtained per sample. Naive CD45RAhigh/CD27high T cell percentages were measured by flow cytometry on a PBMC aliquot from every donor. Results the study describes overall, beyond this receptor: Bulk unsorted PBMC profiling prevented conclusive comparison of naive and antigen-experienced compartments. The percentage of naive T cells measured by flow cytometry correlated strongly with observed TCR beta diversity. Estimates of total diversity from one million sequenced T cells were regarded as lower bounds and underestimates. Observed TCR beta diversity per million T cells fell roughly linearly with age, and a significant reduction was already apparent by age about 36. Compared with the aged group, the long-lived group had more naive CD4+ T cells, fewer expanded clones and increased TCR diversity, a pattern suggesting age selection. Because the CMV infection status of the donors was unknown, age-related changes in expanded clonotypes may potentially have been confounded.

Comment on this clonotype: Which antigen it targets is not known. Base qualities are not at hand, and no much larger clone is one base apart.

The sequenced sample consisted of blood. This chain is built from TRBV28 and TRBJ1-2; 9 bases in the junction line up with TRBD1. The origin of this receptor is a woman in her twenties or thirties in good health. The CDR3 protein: CASSGQGHYGYTF. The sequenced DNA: TGTGCCAGTTCGGGACAGGGCCACTATGGCTACACCTTC.